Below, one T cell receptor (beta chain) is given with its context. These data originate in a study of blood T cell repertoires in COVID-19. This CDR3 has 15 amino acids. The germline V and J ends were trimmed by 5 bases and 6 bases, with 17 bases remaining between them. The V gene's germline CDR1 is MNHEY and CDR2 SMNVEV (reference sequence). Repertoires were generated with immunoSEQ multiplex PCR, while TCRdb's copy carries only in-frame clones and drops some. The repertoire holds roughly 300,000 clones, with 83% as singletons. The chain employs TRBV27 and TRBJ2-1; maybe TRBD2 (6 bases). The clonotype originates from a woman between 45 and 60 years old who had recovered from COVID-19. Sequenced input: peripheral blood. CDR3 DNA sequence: TGTGCCAGCAGTCTGCTAGGCGGAGGGGCCAATGAGCAGTTCTTC. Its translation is CASSLLGGGANEQFF.